The 13 T cell receptor beta chains in this list originate from one sample, sequenced in a study of cytomegalovirus exposure and HLA in healthy donors. The PCR contained 60 Vbeta and 13 Jbeta primers. Clones were read by immunoSEQ multiplex PCR, and TCRdb kept only the in-frame ones, dropping some. The sample includes roughly 80,000 clones, around two thirds seen only once; the top ten take 6.5% to 7.5%. Input material: PBMCs. These receptors came from a woman between 45 and 65 years old in good health and CMV-seropositive.

The rearrangement joins TRBV6-5 to TRBJ1-1, with a possible D match to TRBD1 (6 bases). The CDR3 has 15 amino acids. Germline assignment: CDR1 MNHEY and CDR2 SVGAGI. The V and J ends lost 10 bases and 2 bases respectively, with 20 bases between them. The CDR3 sequence is CATHREQYGNTEAFF. As DNA, the CDR3 is TGTGCCACCCACAGGGAACAGTACGGAAACACTGAAGCTTTCTTT.

V usage is TRBV15 and J usage is TRBJ1-6; TRBD1 is a possible D gene (6 bases). The CDR3 runs 15 residues. Germline-derived CDR1 and CDR2 are LNHNV and YYDKDF (reference sequence). Trimming removed 5 bases from V and 6 bases from J, with 14 bases in between. CDR3 protein: CATSARDTSNSPLHF. As DNA, the CDR3 is TGTGCCACCAGCGCCCGGGACACGTCTAATTCACCCCTCCACTTT.

This sequence joins TRBV30 and TRBJ2-5, with 8 bases lining up with TRBD1. The ends lost 2 bases at V and 4 bases at J; junction bases unmatched: 12. Germline V gives CDR1 GTSNPN, CDR2 SVGIG (reference sequence). The CDR3 is made up of 16 amino acids. The CDR3 loop is CAWSRPLRTGPETQYF. CDR3 bases: TGTGCCTGGAGTCGACCCCTTAGGACAGGGCCAGAGACCCAGTACTTC.

This clone was counted a single time. V usage is TRBV7-9 and J usage is TRBJ1-2; D perhaps matches TRBD1 (6 bases). Germline CDR1 reads SEHNR; CDR2 reads FQNEAQ (reference sequence). V dropped 5 bases and J dropped 2 bases, with 9 bases sitting between them. CDR3 length equals 13 residues. This chain's CDR3 is CASSKTGNYGYTF. CDR3 nucleotide sequence: TGTGCCAGCAGCAAGACAGGAAACTATGGCTACACCTTC. Based on the CDR3 plus reference TRBV7-9 and TRBJ1-2, the full variable domain is DTGVSQNPRHKITKRGQNVTFRCDPISEHNRLYWYRQTLGQGPEFLTYFQNEAQLEKSRLLSDRFSAERPKGSFSTLEIQRTEQGDSAMYLCASSKTGNYGYTFGSGTRLTVV.

V usage is TRBV2 and J usage is TRBJ1-5; D may be TRBD1 (5 bases). The CDR3 spans 12 residues. The V gene lost 6 bases and the J gene lost 5 bases, with 8 bases spanning the gap. The germline V gene has CDR1 SNHLY and CDR2 FYNNEI. CDR3 sequence reads: CASSSGDQPQHF. As DNA, the CDR3 is TGTGCCAGCAGCTCGGGGGATCAGCCCCAGCATTTT.

This clone was seen a handful of times. The chain has TRBV5-4 and TRBJ2-2, with 9 bases matching TRBD2. The V and J ends lost 4 bases and 2 bases, in that order; junction bases with no gene match: 3. CDR1 and CDR2 from the germline V gene are SGHNT and YYREEE (reference sequence). CDR3 size: 15 residues. CDR3 amino acids: CASSRSGSNTGELFF. The CDR3 nucleotides read TGTGCCAGCAGCCGTAGCGGGAGTAACACCGGGGAGCTGTTTTTT.

The chain uses TRBV30 and TRBJ1-4; D is unresolved. There are 13 residues in the CDR3. Per germline, CDR1 GTSNPN and CDR2 SVGIG (reference sequence). V lost 0 bases and J lost 5, with 7 bases in between. For the CDR3, the DNA is TGTGCCTGGAGTGTACTTGAAAATGAAAAACTGTTTTTT. It translates to CAWSVLENEKLFF.

Only one count was recorded for this clone. The rearrangement links TRBV28 to TRBJ2-7, with D uncertain. This CDR3 contains 15 residues. Trimming took 4 bases from V and 7 from J, leaving 20 bases between them. Germline lookup yields CDR1 MDHEN and CDR2 SYDVKM. The CDR3 sequence is CASSSRRSTILEQYV. The CDR3 region has the DNA TGTGCCAGCAGTTCGCGTCGGTCTACGATATTGGAGCAGTACGTC.

This chain connects TRBV20-1 to TRBJ1-4; D is perhaps TRBD1 (6 bases). The V end was cut by 6 bases, the J end by 11 bases, with 13 bases between. The CDR3 covers 11 residues. Germline lookup yields CDR1 DFQATT and CDR2 SNEGSKA (reference sequence). CDR3 region: CSASSGEKLFF. In DNA, the CDR3 is TGCAGTGCATCGTCAGGGGAGAAACTGTTTTTT.

The chain links TRBV5-4 to TRBJ1-2; D is undetermined. Germline CDR1 reads SGHNT; CDR2 reads YYREEE (reference sequence). The ends were cut back, 4 bases at V and 5 bases at J, with 9 bases in the middle. The CDR3 has 12 residues. CDR3 in DNA: TGTGCCAGCAGCCAGAATTGGTATGGCTACACCTTC. Its protein product is CASSQNWYGYTF.

The V call is TRBV29-1, the J call TRBJ1-3, with TRBD1 matching 9 bases. The CDR3 covers 14 residues. The V segment lost 7 bases and the J segment 3 bases; nucleotides outside the gene matches: 7. Germline V lookup: CDR1 SQVTM, CDR2 ANQGSEA. The CDR3 DNA sequence: TGCAGCGCCGACGGGACAGGGAATGGAAACACCATATATTTT. Protein product: CSADGTGNGNTIYF.

This chain uses TRBV6-5 with TRBJ1-2; 8 positions match TRBD1. CDR3 size: 12 residues. The germline gives CDR1 MNHEY, CDR2 SVGAGI. J was trimmed by 9 bases and V by 6 bases; bases with no gene match: 6. The CDR3: CASRRRQGSYTF. The DNA of the CDR3 is TGTGCCAGCAGACGCCGACAGGGGAGCTACACCTTC.

This sequence joins TRBV30 and TRBJ1-5; 7 positions match TRBD1. V lost 3 bases and J lost 6; bases outside the gene matches: 8. Germline V gene lookup returns CDR1 GTSNPN and CDR2 SVGIG (reference sequence). The CDR3 is 14 residues long. In nucleotides, the CDR3 is TGTGCCTGGAGCGGCAGACAGGGAGGTCAGCCCCAGCATTTT. Translation gives CAWSGRQGGQPQHF.